The clone carrying this T cell receptor beta chain was seen ten or more times. Antigen specificity is unknown. The source of the sample is a study of metastatic and nonmetastatic thyroid tumors. No treatment of any kind had been given to any patient before thyroid surgery. As processed by the authors: Clinicopathological groups of papillary thyroid cancer showed CDR3 differences that were used to build a distant-metastasis classifier. TCRdb re-processed the PCR reads through MiXCR. The V and J calls reflect TCRdb's pipeline rather than the authors' work. Of roughly 19,000 clones listed, about a quarter are singletons. Study findings and constraints: Patients with malignant thyroid tumors reportedly had significantly higher TCR beta diversity than those with benign nodules, in blood and tumor.

The CDR3 length is 18 residues. The V segment lost 4 bases and the J segment 0 bases; nucleotides outside the gene matches: 11. CDR1 and CDR2 (germline): MGHRA, YSYEKL. The sequencing sample was made of tumor tissue. The receptor was derived from a female donor with papillary thyroid cancer or a benign thyroid nodule (not recorded which). Some clones in this sample may be carry-over from other donors' samples. The chain couples TRBV4-1 to TRBJ1-4; 7 nucleotides match TRBD1. The CDR3 protein is CASSPDRVRFSTNEKLFF. The CDR3 DNA sequence: TGCGCCAGCAGCCCTGACAGGGTTCGGTTTTCAACTAATGAAAAACTGTTTTTT.